Described below is a single T cell receptor beta chain sequence and its context. Its target is not known. TCR beta VDJ and CDR3 profiling used genomic DNA as template. TCRdb reprocessed the reads via MiXCR and lists one record per CDR3 protein. The sample has fewer than 250,000 distinct CDR3 sequences; approximately 50% are singletons. This specimen comes from a study of CD8+CD57+ T cells in acquired aplastic anemia. Across the study: Sorted cells (CD4+ and CD8+) yielded DNA amounts that averaged roughly 3.5 ug. CD4+ cells from healthy donors averaged about 10 million reads. Study-level findings and limits: Statistical testing detected no significant gap in CD8+ Simpson's diversity between patients and controls. Overlapping CD8+ CDR3 repertoires of patients and controls contained about 27 shared sequences.

Sequenced material: sorted CD4+, CD8+, or CD8+CD57+ T cells (not recorded which) from PBMCs. The receptor's source is a human donor in good health, serving as a control.

CDR3: CASNAGTLGGEQYF. DNA of the CDR3: TGCGCCAGCAACGCCGGGACACTCGGGGGCGAGCAGTACTTC. The genes are TRBV10-2 and TRBJ2-7; the D gene could be TRBD1 or TRBD2 (6 bases each). In germline, CDR1 is WSHSY, CDR2 SAAADI. Trimming stripped 7 bases from V and 6 bases from J, with 19 bases between. This CDR3 region has 14 residues.